Each of the 21 T cell receptor beta chains below was sequenced from the same sample in a study of cytomegalovirus exposure and HLA in healthy donors. Assay: immunoSEQ multiplex PCR; the TCRdb copy retains only in-frame clones and omits some. This sample has more than 250,000 clones, with around 91% found just once. The sample comprised PBMCs. These receptors were obtained from a woman aged 25 to 39 in good health and CMV-seronegative.

A single count supports this clone. The rearrangement joins TRBV5-1 to TRBJ2-5; 12 positions match TRBD1. V gave up 4 bases and J gave up 3 bases; unmatched junction bases: 4. This CDR3 region has 15 residues. Germline CDR1 SGHRS, CDR2 YFSETQ. The CDR3 DNA is TGCGCCAGCAGCCATGGGACAGGGGGCAAAGAGACCCAGTACTTC. Protein: CASSHGTGGKETQYF.

This chain links TRBV27 with TRBJ2-3, with 16 bases fitting TRBD2. Germline-derived CDR1 and CDR2 are MNHEY and SMNVEV (reference sequence). This CDR3 comprises 22 residues. The V segment lost 2 bases and the J segment 4 bases; nucleotides outside the gene matches: 18. CDR3 protein: CASSLESSGLAGGPDVSDTQYF. The CDR3 region has the DNA TGTGCCAGCAGTTTAGAGTCTTCGGGACTAGCGGGAGGGCCTGATGTATCAGATACGCAGTATTTT.

This chain uses TRBV6-6 with TRBJ1-4, with 7 bases fitting TRBD1. J gave up 8 bases and V 5 bases, and 5 bases lay outside the gene matches. The CDR3 extends over 13 amino acids. Germline V gene lookup returns CDR1 MNHNY and CDR2 SVGAGI (reference sequence). CDR3 coding DNA: TGTGCCAGCAGTACCAGGGGGGGGGAAAAACTGTTTTTT. Protein sequence: CASSTRGGEKLFF.

This chain joins TRBV18 and TRBJ2-7; tentatively, D is TRBD1 (6 bases). V was trimmed by 0 bases and J by 7 bases, leaving 10 bases between them. The CDR3 consists of 13 residues. CDR1 and CDR2 (germline): KGHSH, LQKENI. The DNA of the CDR3 is TGTGCCAGCTCACCACCCTCCAGGGGTGAGCAGTACTTC. Its protein is CASSPPSRGEQYF.

The chain couples TRBV15 to TRBJ2-5, with D maybe TRBD2 (7 bases). The CDR3 loop spans 16 amino acids. CDR1 is LNHNV, CDR2 YYDKDF, per germline (reference sequence). The ends were cut back, 4 bases at V and 4 bases at J, with 19 bases in the middle. The CDR3: CATSTPWGGLGETQYF. In DNA form, the CDR3 reads TGTGCCACCAGCACCCCCTGGGGGGGGCTGGGAGAGACCCAGTACTTC.

In this sample, this clone turned up once. V gene TRBV11-2 combines with J gene TRBJ2-3; TRBD2 aligns across 7 bases. The length of the CDR3 is 16 residues. Germline values: CDR1 SGHAT, CDR2 FQNNGV. The trim removed 3 bases at V and 1 base at J, leaving 7 bases unmatched. The CDR3 DNA is TGTGCCAGCAGCTTGCTAGCGGCGAGCGGCACAGATACGCAGTATTTT. Its protein is CASSLLAASGTDTQYF.

V is TRBV28 and J is TRBJ2-1; D not certain. V was trimmed by 3 bases and J by 0 bases, leaving 9 bases between them. Germline V gene lookup returns CDR1 MDHEN and CDR2 SYDVKM. The CDR3 is 15 amino acids. The CDR3 coding sequence is TGTGCCAGCAGTTTTAGGCCCATCTCCTACAATGAGCAGTTCTTC. It is translated as CASSFRPISYNEQFF.

The chain has TRBV2 and TRBJ2-3; TRBD1 might be the D (5 bases). This CDR3 contains 13 residues. Trimming pared 8 bases from V and 1 base from J, leaving 10 bases between. CDR1 is SNHLY, CDR2 FYNNEI, per germline. For the CDR3, the DNA is TGTGCCAGCCCAAGGGGTGGCACAGATACGCAGTATTTT. As protein: CASPRGGTDTQYF. Combining the CDR3 with reference TRBV2 and TRBJ2-3 gives the whole variable domain EPEVTQTPSHQVTQMGQEVILRCVPISNHLYFYWYRQILGQKVEFLVSFYNNEISEKSEIFDDQFSVERPDGSNFTLKIRSTKLEDSAMYFCASPRGGTDTQYFGPGTRLTVL.

The DNA for the CDR3 is TGTGCCAGCAGTCGCGGAGCCTACGAGCAGTACTTC. Its translation is CASSRGAYEQYF. The genes are TRBV28 and TRBJ2-7; D gene ambiguous. CDR3 length: 12 residues. Trimming left V 5 bases short and J 2 bases short, with 7 bases between. The germline gives CDR1 MDHEN, CDR2 SYDVKM.

This clone has a handful of counts. The rearrangement joins TRBV18 to TRBJ2-3; the D is unclear. Germline assignment: CDR1 KGHSH and CDR2 LQKENI. The CDR3 spans 14 residues. With 4 bases removed from V and 0 bases from J, the gap between germline ends came to 8 bases. The CDR3 sequence: CASSQQTSTDTQYF. CDR3 sequence (DNA): TGTGCCAGCTCACAGCAGACTAGCACAGATACGCAGTATTTT.

The rearrangement joins TRBV5-1 to TRBJ2-1, with unresolved D. Trimming shortened V by 0 bases and J by 8 bases, and 12 bases separated the two germline ends. Germline V gene sequence: CDR1 SGHRS, CDR2 YFSETQ. The CDR3 length is 14 residues. CDR3 sequence reads: CASSLAGPGHEQFF. Written as DNA, the CDR3 is TGCGCCAGCAGCTTGGCCGGACCCGGGCATGAGCAGTTCTTC.

This chain joins TRBV6-1 and TRBJ2-3; D is ambiguous. Germline V gives CDR1 MNHNS, CDR2 SASEGT. CDR3 size: 12 residues. V lost 6 bases and J 6 bases, leaving 10 bases between the germline ends. CDR3 loop: CASSPQRDTQYF. The CDR3 DNA sequence: TGTGCCAGCAGCCCCCAGAGGGATACGCAGTATTTT.

J is TRBJ2-7 and V is TRBV28; possible D gene TRBD2, 6 bases. Per germline, CDR1 MDHEN and CDR2 SYDVKM. This CDR3 is built from 15 residues. V was shortened by 8 bases and J by 0 bases, with 17 bases between the two germline ends. The CDR3 region has the DNA TGTGCCAGCTCCTCCCCCCGGGAGAGCTCCTACGAGCAGTACTTC. Translated: CASSSPRESSYEQYF.

CDR3 sequence reads: CASSLGQGRQPQHF. CDR3 DNA: TGTGCCAGCAGCTTAGGACAGGGGAGGCAGCCCCAGCATTTT. The V call is TRBV13, the J call TRBJ1-5, with TRBD1 matching 7 bases. The CDR3 extends over 14 amino acids. Per the germline V gene, CDR1 is PRHDT and CDR2 is FYEKMQ (reference sequence). The junction had 3 bases not matched to a gene; V was cut back by 0 bases and J by 7 bases.

This chain links TRBV7-9 with TRBJ1-2, with 7 bases lining up with TRBD1. Germline V lookup: CDR1 SEHNR, CDR2 FQNEAQ (reference sequence). The junction had 7 bases not matched to a gene; V was cut back by 6 bases and J by 3 bases. This CDR3 region has 14 residues. The CDR3 DNA follows: TGTGCCAGCAGAGGGGACAGAAGGGACTATGGCTACACCTTC. The encoded protein is CASRGDRRDYGYTF.

This chain links TRBV5-4 with TRBJ2-1, with TRBD2 identical over 12 bases. This CDR3 contains 20 residues. Germline loops: CDR1 SGHNT, CDR2 YYREEE (reference sequence). Unmatched junction bases numbered 10, after V lost 0 bases and J lost 0 bases. The CDR3 here is CASSLGLASGRVASYNEQFF. The CDR3 coding sequence is TGTGCCAGCAGCTTGGGTCTGGCTAGCGGGAGGGTAGCCTCCTACAATGAGCAGTTCTTC.

This sequence joins TRBV30 and TRBJ2-5, with D unclear. The CDR3 extends over 12 amino acids. The V gene lost 3 bases and the J gene lost 5 bases, with 10 bases spanning the gap. Germline assignment: CDR1 GTSNPN and CDR2 SVGIG (reference sequence). The CDR3 region is CAWRAVGETQYF. CDR3 in DNA: TGTGCCTGGAGAGCCGTTGGCGAGACCCAGTACTTC. Variable domain in full (rest from reference TRBV30 and TRBJ2-5): SQTIHQWPATLVQPVGSPLSLECTVEGTSNPNLYWYRQAAGRGLQLLFYSVGIGQISSEVPQNLSASRPQDRQFILSSKKLLLSDSGFYLCAWRAVGETQYFGPGTRLLVL.

In the case of this clone: Other DNA sequences of this sample code for an identical CDR3. The chain joins TRBV10-3 to TRBJ2-1; the D is unclear. The V gene lost 3 bases and the J gene lost 7 bases, with 4 bases spanning the gap. The CDR3 loop spans 11 amino acids. Germline-derived CDR1 and CDR2 are ENHRY and SYGVKD. The CDR3 reads CAISELNEQFF. DNA for the CDR3: TGTGCCATCAGTGAACTGAATGAGCAGTTCTTC.

This clone was observed a single time. The V and J genes are TRBV4-2 and TRBJ2-2; D might be TRBD2 (5 bases). The V gene's germline CDR1 is LGHNA and CDR2 YNFKEQ. CDR3 length: 16 residues. V was pared by 1 base and J by 3 bases, with 12 bases between. The chain's CDR3 is CASSQAWRAYTGELFF. DNA for the CDR3: TGTGCCAGCAGCCAAGCCTGGCGGGCTTACACCGGGGAGCTGTTTTTT.

The table lists this clone with a few counts. This chain joins TRBV9 and TRBJ2-3; no definite D call. Germline CDR1 reads SGDLS; CDR2 reads YYNGEE. The CDR3 covers 15 residues. V lost 7 bases and J 0 bases, leaving 15 bases between the germline ends. The CDR3 here is CASSLLTPSTDTQYF. CDR3 nucleotide sequence: TGTGCCAGCTCTCTCCTGACCCCTAGCACAGATACGCAGTATTTT. Using reference TRBV9 and TRBJ2-3 for the parts outside the CDR3, the full variable domain is DSGVTQTPKHLITATGQRVTLRCSPRSGDLSVYWYQQSLDQGLQFLIQYYNGEERAKGNILERFSAQQFPDLHSELNLSSLELGDSALYFCASSLLTPSTDTQYFGPGTRLTVL.

This chain uses TRBV28 with TRBJ2-5; D could derive from TRBD1 or TRBD2 (5 bases each). Germline V gene data show CDR1 as MDHEN and CDR2 as SYDVKM. Trimming removed 4 bases at V and 2 bases at J, with 8 bases between. CDR3 size: 13 residues. DNA for the CDR3: TGTGCCAGCAGTTCGGGACCTCAAGAGACCCAGTACTTC. Its translation is CASSSGPQETQYF.